This T cell receptor (beta chain) was retrieved from a study of blood T cell repertoires in COVID-19. On the study more broadly: The cDNA or gDNA used as material had been derived from T cells, B-cell-depleted T cells, or PBMCs.

V lost 3 bases and J lost 6, with 16 bases in between. This CDR3 has 15 residues. The V gene's germline CDR1 is SGHDT and CDR2 YYEEEE. In the original analysis: Using reference gene primer amplification, nucleated cell counts were estimated. This table comes from immunoSEQ multiplex PCR, and its TCRdb copy is limited to in-frame clones, with some not included. V, J and clone size are taken as reported in that table, and D and trimming were inferred from the DNA itself. The table shows about 290,000 clones, with around nine tenths occurring only once. Sequencing was done on a sample of peripheral blood. The rearrangement uses TRBV5-6 and TRBJ2-1; D remains unclear. This sequence originates from a woman aged 25 to 45 with COVID-19, enrolled during active disease. CDR3 amino acids: CASSSLTSKPNEQFF. CDR3 coding DNA: TGTGCCAGCAGCTCCCTTACGAGTAAACCCAATGAGCAGTTCTTC.